Sequencing of this T cell receptor beta chain was carried out in a study of T cell changes during pregnancy in multiple sclerosis. Profiled with immunoSEQ multiplex PCR; TCRdb holds only in-frame clones, not every one. The sample has tens of thousands of clones; around 90% are singletons. By share of the sample, this clone is medium-sized. The TCR originated in a female donor with multiple sclerosis, enrolled in a pregnancy study. Material: CD4+ T cells from peripheral blood mononuclear cells, obtained in the third trimester of pregnancy.

The CDR3 reads CASSLRGTDYEQYF. The CDR3 nucleotides are TGTGCCAGCAGCTTAAGGGGGACAGACTACGAGCAGTACTTC. J is TRBJ2-7 and V is TRBV7-2; 7 bases match TRBD1. The V segment lost 2 bases and the J segment 3 bases; nucleotides outside the gene matches: 4. The CDR3 is 14 amino acids. Germline-derived CDR1 and CDR2 are SGHTA and FQGNSA.